This T cell receptor beta chain appears in the sequencing data of a study of blood T cell repertoires in COVID-19 (dated by TCRdb to 2020 to 2021). Background on the whole study: The collaborator samples originated in the United States, Italy and Spain and spanned the acute and convalescent phases of COVID-19. Where HLA class I and class II types were available, the types were taken from metadata supplied by the sample provider, not from assay-based typing. Nearly every sample came with metadata listing a de-identified subject ID, COVID-19 status, age in years and sex. A freely available public database, intended as a resource for researchers studying the immune response to SARS-CoV-2, is where the repertoires were released. The material from the prospective study consisted of cDNA or gDNA derived from T cells, B-cell-depleted T cells, or PBMCs. Samples were obtained from the ongoing ImmuneRACE study (first 160 participants) and from about 1,300 subjects provided by 6 global collaborators. The dataset comprised deeply sampled blood TCRbeta repertoires from subjects exposed to, actively infected with, or recovered from COVID-19. Overall results and qualifications from the work: How much clinical and demographic metadata was included differed by source and by participant, and the metadata was provided uncurated.

The immunoSEQ Assay, a bias-controlled multiplex PCR, was used to amplify TCRbeta CDR3 regions from genomic DNA. As for the authors' bioinformatics: Nucleated cell counts per sample were estimated from amplification of reference gene primers within the assay. To quantify the absolute abundance of each unique TCRbeta CDR3 rearrangement, sequence reads were collapsed and filtered. For each sample, productive Simpson clonality was calculated as the square root of Simpson's diversity index over productive rearrangements. TCRdb took over this immuneACCESS table, retaining in-frame rearrangements with V and J assigned. Such tables are incomplete; in checked studies, under half of the missing clones stem from an unresolved V gene, and the remainder is unexplained. The V and J calls and clone size come from that table; D and trimming were worked out from the DNA. Across this sample there are 200,000 to 300,000 clones, with around four fifths seen only once. About 6.3% of the sample is held by the ten biggest clonotypes.

The CDR3 sequence holds 16 residues, the cysteine and phenylalanine included. The only DNA kept is the CDR3, 48 bases in frame from the first base. CDR1 and CDR2 were assigned from the germline V gene as SGHDT and YYEEEE. Compared with germline, V lacks 2 bases and J lacks 3 bases; bases without a gene match: 2. As regards this clone: It has no known antigen specificity. No qualities accompany the bases; no much larger clone lies one base away.

Each collaborating institution followed its own protocols to collect whole blood in K2EDTA tubes. For TCRbeta analysis, collaborator samples were shipped as frozen whole blood, as isolated PBMCs, or as DNA extracted from either sample type. The clonotype was recovered from an older woman with active or convalescent COVID-19. Recombination linked TRBV5-6 to TRBJ2-5; 15 bases in the junction line up with TRBD2. Sequenced material: peripheral blood. The CDR3 here reads CASSFGLAGGEETQYF. The nucleotide sequence is given as TGTGCCAGCAGCTTTGGACTAGCGGGAGGGGAAGAGACCCAGTACTTC.